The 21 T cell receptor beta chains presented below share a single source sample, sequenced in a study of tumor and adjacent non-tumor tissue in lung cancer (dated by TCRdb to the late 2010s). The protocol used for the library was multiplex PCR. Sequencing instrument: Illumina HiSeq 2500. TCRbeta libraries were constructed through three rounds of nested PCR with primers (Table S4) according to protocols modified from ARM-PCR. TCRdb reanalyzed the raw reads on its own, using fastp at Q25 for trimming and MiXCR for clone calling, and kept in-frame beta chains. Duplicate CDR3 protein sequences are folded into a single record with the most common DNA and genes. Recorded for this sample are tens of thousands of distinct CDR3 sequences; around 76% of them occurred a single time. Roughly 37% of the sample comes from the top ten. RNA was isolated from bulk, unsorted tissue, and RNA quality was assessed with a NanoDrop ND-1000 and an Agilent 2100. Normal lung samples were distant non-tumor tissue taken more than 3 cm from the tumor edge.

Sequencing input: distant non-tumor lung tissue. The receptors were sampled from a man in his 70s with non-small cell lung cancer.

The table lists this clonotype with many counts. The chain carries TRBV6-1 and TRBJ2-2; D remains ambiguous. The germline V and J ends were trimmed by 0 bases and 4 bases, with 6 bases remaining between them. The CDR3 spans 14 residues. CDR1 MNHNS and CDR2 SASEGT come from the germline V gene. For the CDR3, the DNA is TGTGCCAGCAGTGAAGCAGACTTCACCGGGGAGCTGTTTTTT. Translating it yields CASSEADFTGELFF.

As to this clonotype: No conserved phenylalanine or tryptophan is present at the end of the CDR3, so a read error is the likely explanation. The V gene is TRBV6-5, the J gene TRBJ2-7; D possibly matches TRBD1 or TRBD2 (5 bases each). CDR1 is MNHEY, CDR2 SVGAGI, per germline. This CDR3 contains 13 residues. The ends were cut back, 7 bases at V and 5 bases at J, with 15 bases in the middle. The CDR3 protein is CASIQGEHHEQYL. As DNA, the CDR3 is TGTGCCAGCATTCAAGGGGAGCACCACGAGCAGTACCTC.

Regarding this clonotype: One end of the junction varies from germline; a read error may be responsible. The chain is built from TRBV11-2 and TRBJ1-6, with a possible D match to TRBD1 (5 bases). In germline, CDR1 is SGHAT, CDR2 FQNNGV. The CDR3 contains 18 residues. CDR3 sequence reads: CASSARAGGSSYSSPLHF. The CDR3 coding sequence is TGTGCCAGCAGCGCCAGGGCTGGGGGTTCGTCCTATAGTTCACCCCTCCACTTT.

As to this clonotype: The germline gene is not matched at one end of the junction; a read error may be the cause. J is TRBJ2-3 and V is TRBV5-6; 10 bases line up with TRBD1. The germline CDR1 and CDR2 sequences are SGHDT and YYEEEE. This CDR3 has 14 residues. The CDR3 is CPSSHGTGVDTQYF. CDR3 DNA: TGTCCCAGCAGCCATGGGACAGGGGTAGATACACAGTATTTT.

CDR3 protein: CASRALGRGYEQYF. CDR3 nucleotide sequence: TGTGCCAGCAGAGCGCTCGGCAGGGGCTACGAGCAGTACTTC. The chain uses TRBV5-4 and TRBJ2-7; a weak D match, TRBD1 (6 bases). The CDR3 spans 14 residues. The germline V gene has CDR1 SGHNT and CDR2 YYREEE (reference sequence). Trimming cost V 5 bases and J 3 bases, with 15 bases left between them. Using reference TRBV5-4 and TRBJ2-7 for the parts outside the CDR3, the full variable domain is ETGVTQSPTHLIKTRGQQVTLRCSSQSGHNTVSWYQQALGQGPQFIFQYYREEENGRGNFPPRFSGLQFPNYSSELNVNALELDDSALYLCASRALGRGYEQYFGPGTRLTVT.

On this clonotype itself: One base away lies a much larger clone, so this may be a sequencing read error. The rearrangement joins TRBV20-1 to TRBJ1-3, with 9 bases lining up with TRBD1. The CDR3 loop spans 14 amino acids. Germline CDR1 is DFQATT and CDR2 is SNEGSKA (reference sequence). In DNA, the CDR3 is TGCAGTGCGCCGGGACAGGGAGAGGGAAACGCCATATATTTT. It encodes CSAPGQGEGNAIYF.

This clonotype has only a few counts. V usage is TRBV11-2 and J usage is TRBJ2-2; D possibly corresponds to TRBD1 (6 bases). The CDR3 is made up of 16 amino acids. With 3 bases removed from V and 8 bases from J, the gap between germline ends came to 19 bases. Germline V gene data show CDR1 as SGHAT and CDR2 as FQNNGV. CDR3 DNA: TGTGCCAGCAGCTTGGTGGGCACAGGGCTTGCTGGGGAGCTGTTTTTT. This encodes CASSLVGTGLAGELFF.

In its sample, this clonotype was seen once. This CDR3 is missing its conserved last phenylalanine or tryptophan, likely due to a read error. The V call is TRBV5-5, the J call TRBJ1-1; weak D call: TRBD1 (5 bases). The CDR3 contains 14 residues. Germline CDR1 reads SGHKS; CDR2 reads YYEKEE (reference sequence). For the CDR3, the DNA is TGTGCCAGCAACTTGGACATCACGAACATTGAAGCTTTCTGT. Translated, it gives CASNLDITNIEAFC.

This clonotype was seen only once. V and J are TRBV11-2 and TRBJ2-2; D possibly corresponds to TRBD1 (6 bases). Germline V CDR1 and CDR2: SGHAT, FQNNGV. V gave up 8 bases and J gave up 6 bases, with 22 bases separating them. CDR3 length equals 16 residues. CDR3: CASGSVGTGFAGELFF. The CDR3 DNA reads TGTGCCAGCGGCTCAGTGGGCACAGGGTTTGCCGGGGAGCTGTTTTTT.

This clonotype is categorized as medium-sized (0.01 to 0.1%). The CDR3 is CASTPGPQEGQPQHF. For the CDR3, the DNA is TGTGCCAGCACCCCGGGGCCCCAAGAGGGTCAGCCCCAGCATTTT. The chain is built from TRBV6-2 or TRBV6-3 and TRBJ1-5; D is possibly TRBD1 (5 bases). Trimming removed 7 bases at V and 6 bases at J, with 19 bases between. Germline values: CDR1 MNHEY, CDR2 SVGEGT. This CDR3 has 15 residues.

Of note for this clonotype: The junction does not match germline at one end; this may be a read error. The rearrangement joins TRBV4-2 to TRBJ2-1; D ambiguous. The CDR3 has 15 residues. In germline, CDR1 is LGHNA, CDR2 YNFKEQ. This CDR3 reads CASNQGSPHYNEQFF. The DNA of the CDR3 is TGTGCCAGCAACCAAGGATCCCCTCATTACAATGAGCAGTTCTTC.

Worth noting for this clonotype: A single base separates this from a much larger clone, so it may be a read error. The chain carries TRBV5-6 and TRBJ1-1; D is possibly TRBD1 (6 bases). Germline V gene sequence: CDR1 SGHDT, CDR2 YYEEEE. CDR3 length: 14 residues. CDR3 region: CASSLALTGTEVFF. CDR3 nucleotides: TGTGCCAGCAGCTTGGCGCTAACAGGGACTGAAGTTTTCTTT.

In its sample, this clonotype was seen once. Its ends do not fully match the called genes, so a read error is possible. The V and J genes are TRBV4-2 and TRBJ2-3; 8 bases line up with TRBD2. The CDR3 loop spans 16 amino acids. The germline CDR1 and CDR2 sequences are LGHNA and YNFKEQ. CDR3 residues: CASNQGDGLATDTQYF. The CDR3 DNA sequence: TGTGCCAGCAACCAAGGGGACGGACTAGCCACAGATACGCAGTATTTT.

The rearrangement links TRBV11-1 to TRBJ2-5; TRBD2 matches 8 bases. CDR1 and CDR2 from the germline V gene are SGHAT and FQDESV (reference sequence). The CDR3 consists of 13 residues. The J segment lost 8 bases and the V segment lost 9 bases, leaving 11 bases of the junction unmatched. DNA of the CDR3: TGTGCCAGTAGTAATAGCGGGAAGGATACCCAGTACTTC. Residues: CASSNSGKDTQYF.

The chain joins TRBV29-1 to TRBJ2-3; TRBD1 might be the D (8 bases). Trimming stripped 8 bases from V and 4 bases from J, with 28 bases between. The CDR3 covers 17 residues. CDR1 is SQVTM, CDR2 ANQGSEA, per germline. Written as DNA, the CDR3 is TGCAGCATACTCCCATATGTTACAGGGGGGGACTCAGATACGCAGTATTTT. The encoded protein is CSILPYVTGGDSDTQYF.

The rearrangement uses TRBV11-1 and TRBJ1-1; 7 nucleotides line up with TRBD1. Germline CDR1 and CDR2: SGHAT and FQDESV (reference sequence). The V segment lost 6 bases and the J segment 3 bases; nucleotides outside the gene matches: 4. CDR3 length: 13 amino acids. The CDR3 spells CASSVDRDTEAFF. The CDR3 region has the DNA TGTGCCAGCAGTGTCGACAGGGACACTGAAGCTTTCTTT.

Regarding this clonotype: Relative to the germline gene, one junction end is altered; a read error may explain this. The CDR3 bases are TGTGGCAGCATAGATCAGGGGGCCCTCTACGAACAGTACTTC. Its protein product is CGSIDQGALYEQYF. The chain has TRBV11-2 and TRBJ2-7; 8 positions agree with TRBD1. The CDR3 is 14 amino acids. Germline CDR1 is SGHAT and CDR2 is FQNNGV.

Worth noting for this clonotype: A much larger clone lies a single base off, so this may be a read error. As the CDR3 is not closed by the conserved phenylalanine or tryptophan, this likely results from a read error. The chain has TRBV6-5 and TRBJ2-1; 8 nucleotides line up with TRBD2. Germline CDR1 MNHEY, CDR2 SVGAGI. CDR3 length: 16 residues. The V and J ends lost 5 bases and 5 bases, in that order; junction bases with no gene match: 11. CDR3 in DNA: TGTGCCAGCAGTAGCCCCGGGGGGGGCGCGGACAATGAGCAGTTCTTA. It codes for CASSSPGGGADNEQFL.

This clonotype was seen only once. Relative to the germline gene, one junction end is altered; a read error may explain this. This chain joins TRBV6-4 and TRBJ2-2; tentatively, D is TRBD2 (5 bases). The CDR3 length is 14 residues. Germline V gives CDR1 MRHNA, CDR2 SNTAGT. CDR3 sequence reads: CARSEGGGTGELFF. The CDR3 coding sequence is TGTGCCAGAAGTGAAGGCGGAGGCACCGGGGAGCTGTTTTTT.

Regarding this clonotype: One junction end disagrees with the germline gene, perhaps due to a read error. In DNA, the CDR3 is TGTGTCAGCAGTCCACTCGCGGACTTGGCCGGGGAGCTGTTTTTT. The encoded protein is CVSSPLADLAGELFF. V and J are TRBV6-1 and TRBJ2-2; tentative D call: TRBD2 (5 bases). The CDR3 spans 15 residues. Germline V gives CDR1 MNHNS, CDR2 SASEGT.

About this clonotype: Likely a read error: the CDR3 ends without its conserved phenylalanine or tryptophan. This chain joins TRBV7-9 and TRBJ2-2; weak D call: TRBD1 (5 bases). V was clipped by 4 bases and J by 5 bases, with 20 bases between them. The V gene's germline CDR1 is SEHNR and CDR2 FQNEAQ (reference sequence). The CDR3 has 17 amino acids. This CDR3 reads CASSSMGPTARTGELFL. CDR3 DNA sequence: TGTGCCAGCAGCTCCATGGGCCCGACAGCAAGGACCGGGGAGCTGTTTCTT.